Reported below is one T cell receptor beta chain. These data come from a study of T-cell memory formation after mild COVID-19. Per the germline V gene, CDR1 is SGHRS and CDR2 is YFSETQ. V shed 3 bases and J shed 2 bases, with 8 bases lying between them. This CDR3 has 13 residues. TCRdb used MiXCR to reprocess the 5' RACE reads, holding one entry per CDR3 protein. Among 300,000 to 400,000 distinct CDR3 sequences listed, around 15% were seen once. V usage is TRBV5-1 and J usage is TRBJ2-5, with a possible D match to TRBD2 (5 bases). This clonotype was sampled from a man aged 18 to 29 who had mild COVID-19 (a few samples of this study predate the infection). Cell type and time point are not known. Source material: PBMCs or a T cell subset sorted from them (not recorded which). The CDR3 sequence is CASSSRTQETQYF. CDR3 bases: TGCGCCAGCAGCTCCAGGACTCAAGAGACCCAGTACTTC. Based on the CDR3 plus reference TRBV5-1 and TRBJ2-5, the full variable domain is KAGVTQTPRYLIKTRGQQVTLSCSPISGHRSVSWYQQTPGQGLQFLFEYFSETQRNKGNFPGRFSGRQFSNSRSEMNVSTLELGDSALYLCASSSRTQETQYFGPGTRLLVL.